A single sample is the source of the 25 T cell receptor beta chains below, sequenced in a study of siplizumab effects on memory and regulatory T cells (dated by TCRdb to the late 2010s). The library was produced with the immunoSEQ multiplex PCR assay. TCRdb took over this immuneACCESS table, retaining in-frame rearrangements with V and J assigned. Such tables are incomplete; in checked studies, under half of the missing clones stem from an unresolved V gene, and the remainder is unexplained. In all, the sample holds approximately 110,000 clones, and about 93% of those were seen once. Of the sample, around 0.3% falls within the top ten clones. What was sequenced was CD4+ T cells sorted from blood. These receptors were obtained from a human donor in good health.

This rearrangement joins TRBV5-4 to TRBJ1-4; D unclear. The CDR3 has 14 amino acids. Trimming stripped 0 bases from V and 6 bases from J, with 9 bases between. CDR1 and CDR2 from the germline V gene are SGHNT and YYREEE (reference sequence). CDR3 DNA sequence: TGTGCCAGCAGCTTGGCTGGGGTTGATGAAAAACTGTTTTTT. The encoded protein is CASSLAGVDEKLFF.

V is TRBV11-3 and J is TRBJ2-1; D unresolved. The CDR3 consists of 13 residues. Germline CDR1 and CDR2: SGHNT and YENEEA. Deletions cut 4 bases from V and 8 bases from J, with 12 bases between. CDR3 sequence reads: CASSSTQLHEQFF. The CDR3 bases are TGTGCCAGCAGCTCCACGCAGCTCCATGAGCAGTTCTTC.

This clone was seen only once. The V call is TRBV27, the J call TRBJ1-1; D is possibly TRBD1 (6 bases). This CDR3 region has 15 residues. CDR1 is MNHEY, CDR2 SMNVEV, per germline (reference sequence). V shed 5 bases and J shed 6 bases, with 19 bases lying between them. Written as DNA, the CDR3 is TGTGCCAGCAGTGGATTGGGGGGGCTTTTCGCTGAAGCTTTCTTT. It translates to CASSGLGGLFAEAFF.

V usage is TRBV7-9 and J usage is TRBJ1-4; 7 bases fit TRBD1. The CDR3 spans 15 residues. J was trimmed by 7 bases and V by 4 bases; bases with no gene match: 9. The germline gives CDR1 SEHNR, CDR2 FQNEAQ (reference sequence). In nucleotides, the CDR3 is TGTGCCAGCAGCTCCCGCCCGGGACAGCGTGAAAAACTGTTTTTT. It encodes CASSSRPGQREKLFF.

The CDR3, as DNA: TGTGCCTGGGGTGAGACTAGGGGGGGCGCGTATGGCTACACCTTC. Protein product: CAWGETRGGAYGYTF. The chain couples TRBV30 to TRBJ1-2; maybe TRBD1 (6 bases). Germline assignment: CDR1 GTSNPN and CDR2 SVGIG (reference sequence). Trimming pared 5 bases from V and 5 bases from J, leaving 21 bases between. This CDR3 comprises 15 residues.

The rearrangement joins TRBV11-2 to TRBJ2-2; tentative D call: TRBD1 (6 bases). Germline CDR1 SGHAT, CDR2 FQNNGV. This CDR3 region has 16 residues. V was cut by 7 bases and J by 1 base, with 16 bases left in between. The CDR3 DNA follows: TGTGCCAGCACCTTCCCCAGCAGGGGGAACACCGGGGAGCTGTTTTTT. Translated: CASTFPSRGNTGELFF. The full variable domain, with the rest looked up from reference TRBV11-2 and TRBJ2-2, is EAGVAQSPRYKIIEKRQSVAFWCNPISGHATLYWYQQILGQGPKLLIQFQNNGVVDDSQLPKDRFSAERLKGVDSTLKIQPAKLEDSAVYLCASTFPSRGNTGELFFGEGSRLTVL.

This chain uses TRBV15 with TRBJ2-2, with a possible D match to TRBD1 (5 bases). Germline CDR1 reads LNHNV; CDR2 reads YYDKDF (reference sequence). The CDR3 consists of 15 residues. The germline V and J ends were trimmed by 0 bases and 6 bases, with 11 bases remaining between them. The CDR3 DNA follows: TGTGCCACCAGCAGAGACCTGGCAGGGTCCGGGGAGCTGTTTTTT. It translates to CATSRDLAGSGELFF.

This sequence joins TRBV27 and TRBJ2-7, with a weak D call TRBD1 (5 bases). From germline, CDR1 is MNHEY and CDR2 SMNVEV (reference sequence). The CDR3 length is 12 residues. V lost 4 bases and J lost 9, with 13 bases in between. Here the CDR3 reads CASSSGSAGQYF. The DNA of the CDR3 is TGTGCCAGCAGTTCAGGGTCGGCAGGGCAGTACTTC.

The chain recombines TRBV5-8 with TRBJ1-6; D is undetermined. The germline V gene encodes CDR1 SGHTS and CDR2 YDEGEE. V shed 0 bases and J shed 0 bases, with 10 bases lying between them. The CDR3 is 17 amino acids. This chain's CDR3 is CASSLGVRSSYNSPLHF. The CDR3 nucleotides read TGTGCCAGCAGCTTGGGGGTACGGAGCTCCTATAATTCACCCCTCCACTTT.

This rearrangement joins TRBV30 to TRBJ1-2; tentative D call: TRBD1 (5 bases). Between the trimmed V and J ends, which lost 3 bases and 6 bases, there was a span of 17 bases. This CDR3 spans 14 amino acids. CDR1 and CDR2 from the germline V gene are GTSNPN and SVGIG (reference sequence). DNA for the CDR3: TGTGCCTGGAGGATGTTTGGGGGGGGAGATGGCTACACCTTC. Translation: CAWRMFGGGDGYTF. Filled out from reference TRBV30 and TRBJ1-2, the complete variable domain reads SQTIHQWPATLVQPVGSPLSLECTVEGTSNPNLYWYRQAAGRGLQLLFYSVGIGQISSEVPQNLSASRPQDRQFILSSKKLLLSDSGFYLCAWRMFGGGDGYTFGSGTRLTVV.

This chain joins TRBV9 and TRBJ1-1; D is unclear. Germline V CDR1 and CDR2: SGDLS, YYNGEE. V shed 0 bases and J shed 1 base, with 4 bases lying between them. CDR3 length: 13 residues. This CDR3 is CASSVGPNTEAFF. As DNA, the CDR3 is TGTGCCAGCAGCGTAGGCCCGAACACTGAAGCTTTCTTT.

The gene calls are TRBV10-3 and TRBJ2-3, with 9 nucleotides matching TRBD1. Germline loops: CDR1 ENHRY, CDR2 SYGVKD. The CDR3 extends over 16 amino acids. After removal of 6 bases from V and 4 bases from J, the junction contained 11 bases not matched to a gene. Written as DNA, the CDR3 is TGTGCCATCAGGGACAGGGGCTACGGAAGGGCAGATACGCAGTATTTT. This sequence encodes CAIRDRGYGRADTQYF.

This clone has just one count. The chain is built from TRBV5-5 and TRBJ2-5; possible D gene TRBD2, 5 bases. Germline V gene lookup returns CDR1 SGHKS and CDR2 YYEKEE (reference sequence). The CDR3 consists of 15 residues. Trimming pared 2 bases from V and 5 bases from J, leaving 16 bases between. CDR3 protein: CASSLPGSRRETQYF. Here the CDR3 DNA reads TGTGCCAGCAGCTTACCGGGGTCCAGGAGGGAGACCCAGTACTTC.

CDR3: CAWRRGDRVAEQYF. CDR3 bases: TGTGCCTGGAGACGGGGGGACAGGGTGGCCGAGCAGTACTTC. The chain joins TRBV30 to TRBJ2-7; 9 bases align to TRBD1. The germline V gene has CDR1 GTSNPN and CDR2 SVGIG (reference sequence). This CDR3 comprises 14 residues. After removal of 3 bases from V and 6 bases from J, the junction contained 9 bases not matched to a gene. The full variable domain, in which reference TRBV30 and TRBJ2-7 provide the parts outside the CDR3, is SQTIHQWPATLVQPVGSPLSLECTVEGTSNPNLYWYRQAAGRGLQLLFYSVGIGQISSEVPQNLSASRPQDRQFILSSKKLLLSDSGFYLCAWRRGDRVAEQYFGPGTRLTVT.

This clone turned up a few times. V gene TRBV30 combines with J gene TRBJ1-4; D not resolved. V dropped 2 bases and J dropped 5 bases, with 3 bases sitting between them. Germline loops: CDR1 GTSNPN, CDR2 SVGIG (reference sequence). CDR3 length equals 11 residues. The CDR3 reads CAWSPNEKLFF. As DNA, the CDR3 is TGTGCCTGGAGTCCGAATGAAAAACTGTTTTTT.

The chain links TRBV5-5 to TRBJ1-4, with D unresolved. The CDR3 extends over 15 amino acids. Germline V gene sequence: CDR1 SGHKS, CDR2 YYEKEE (reference sequence). V lost 2 bases, J lost 3 bases, and 11 bases lay in between. The CDR3 is CASSFRGSSNEKLFF. The CDR3 DNA follows: TGTGCCAGCAGCTTCCGAGGGTCGTCTAATGAAAAACTGTTTTTT.

The J gene is TRBJ1-1, the V gene TRBV5-1; no reliable D call. There are 12 residues in the CDR3. Looked up from germline, CDR1 is SGHRS and CDR2 is YFSETQ. The V end lost 4 bases, the J end lost 1 base, and 5 bases lay between the germline ends. The CDR3 coding sequence is TGCGCCAGCAGCCCGGGGAACACTGAAGCTTTCTTT. The encoded protein is CASSPGNTEAFF. The full variable domain, in which reference TRBV5-1 and TRBJ1-1 provide the parts outside the CDR3, is KAGVTQTPRYLIKTRGQQVTLSCSPISGHRSVSWYQQTPGQGLQFLFEYFSETQRNKGNFPGRFSGRQFSNSRSEMNVSTLELGDSALYLCASSPGNTEAFFGQGTRLTVV.

This chain uses TRBV6-1 with TRBJ2-1; 12 bases align to TRBD2. The germline CDR1 and CDR2 sequences are MNHNS and SASEGT. CDR3 length: 14 amino acids. Trimming at V came to 7 bases and at J to 8 bases, leaving 6 bases not matched to a gene. The CDR3 reads CASKGLAGLDEQFF. DNA of the CDR3: TGTGCCAGCAAAGGACTAGCGGGGCTTGATGAGCAGTTCTTC.

The CDR3: CASRRPGLDGYTF. The CDR3 DNA reads as TGCGCCAGCAGGCGACCGGGGTTGGATGGCTACACCTTC. This chain links TRBV10-2 with TRBJ1-2; D ambiguous. Germline CDR1 reads WSHSY; CDR2 reads SAAADI. The CDR3 extends over 13 amino acids. With 6 bases removed from V and 6 bases from J, the gap between germline ends came to 14 bases.

The chain employs TRBV5-1 and TRBJ2-7; D gene ambiguous. Trimming took 0 bases from V and 5 from J, leaving 6 bases between them. The germline V gene has CDR1 SGHRS and CDR2 YFSETQ. CDR3 length: 12 residues. The CDR3 here is CASSLVRDEQYF. The CDR3 coding sequence is TGCGCCAGCAGCTTGGTAAGGGACGAGCAGTACTTC.

The rearrangement uses TRBV4-3 and TRBJ2-2; 7 nucleotides line up with TRBD1. Per germline, CDR1 LGHNA and CDR2 YSLEER. This CDR3 comprises 15 residues. Trimming removed 2 bases from V and 1 base from J; junction bases left unmatched: 1. CDR3 DNA: TGCGCCAGCAGCCAACGGACAGGGAACACCGGGGAGCTGTTTTTT. Translated: CASSQRTGNTGELFF.

V and J are TRBV30 and TRBJ2-3; 13 nucleotides agree with TRBD2. CDR3 size: 14 residues. Trimming cost V 3 bases and J 5 bases; bases outside gene matches: 2. Germline V CDR1 and CDR2: GTSNPN, SVGIG (reference sequence). The CDR3 coding sequence is TGTGCCTGGAGACTAGCGGGAGGGAAAGATACGCAGTATTTT. Translation gives CAWRLAGGKDTQYF.

CDR3 nucleotide sequence: TGTGCCAGCAGCTTAGGGTTAGCGGAGACCCAGTACTTC. Translated, it gives CASSLGLAETQYF. The chain joins TRBV11-3 to TRBJ2-5; the D gene is possibly TRBD2 (5 bases). The CDR3 runs to 13 residues. Germline CDR1 is SGHNT and CDR2 is YENEEA. V lost 1 base, J lost 5 bases, and 8 bases lay in between.

CDR3 amino acids: CASSYRAGGTDTQYF. The DNA for the CDR3 is TGTGCCAGCAGTTACCGGGCGGGGGGCACAGATACGCAGTATTTT. The chain recombines TRBV6-5 with TRBJ2-3, with 7 bases identical to TRBD2. The CDR3 runs 15 residues. V lost 2 bases and J lost 1; bases outside the gene matches: 3. CDR1 is MNHEY and CDR2 is SVGAGI in the germline V gene.

V is TRBV19 and J is TRBJ2-7; D gene unclear. The CDR3 length is 13 residues. Trimming pared 3 bases from V and 2 bases from J, leaving 8 bases between. Germline assignment: CDR1 LNHDA and CDR2 SQIVND (reference sequence). The CDR3 region has the DNA TGTGCCAGTAGTATTGGAGACGCCTACGAGCAGTACTTC. Residues: CASSIGDAYEQYF.